Detailed here is one T cell receptor (beta chain). This sample was taken from a study of CD8+CD57+ T cells in acquired aplastic anemia. At the level of the study: Among healthy donors, CD4+ cells averaged approximately 10 million reads.

Germline V CDR1 and CDR2: SGHTA, FQGNSA. The V end lost 2 bases, the J end lost 13 bases, and 18 bases lay between the germline ends. The CDR3 has 15 residues. Using genomic DNA as the template, TCR beta VDJ and CDR3 profiling was carried out. TCRdb analysed the reads with MiXCR anew, one entry per CDR3 protein. The sample contains about 130,000 distinct CDR3 sequences, 40% to 60% of which appear only once. The rearrangement links TRBV7-2 to TRBJ1-6, with D unresolved. This clonotype was sampled from a human donor in good health, serving as a control. What was sequenced was sorted CD4+, CD8+, or CD8+CD57+ T cells (not recorded which) from PBMCs. This chain's CDR3 is CASSLTRDNNQPLHF. For the CDR3, the DNA is TGTGCCAGCAGCTTAACTCGAGATAACAATCAGCCCCTCCACTTT.